One sample yielded the 22 T cell receptor beta chains listed below, sequenced in a study of blood T cells in healthy people across ages. Next came a second PCR, run for about 6 to 11 cycles, which used a sample-barcoded 5' primer along with a J-beta primer mix. TCRdb re-called the 5' RACE reads with MiXCR, one entry per CDR3 protein. The sample lists just under 550,000 distinct CDR3 sequences, about 24% seen once, with just over 8.5% in the top ten. The same sample was also used in a study of T cells of mothers and their children.

The sample was blood. All receptors come from a boy aged 10-17 years in good health.

The chain joins TRBV7-2 to TRBJ2-1; D call uncertain. The germline V and J ends were trimmed by 5 bases and 7 bases, with 9 bases remaining between them. Looked up from germline, CDR1 is SGHTA and CDR2 is FQGNSA. The CDR3 spans 12 residues. The CDR3 reads CASSHPRNEQFF. The CDR3 bases are TGTGCCAGCAGCCATCCCCGGAATGAGCAGTTCTTC. Using reference TRBV7-2 and TRBJ2-1 for the parts outside the CDR3, the full variable domain is GAGVSQSPSNKVTEKGKDVELRCDPISGHTALYWYRQSLGQGLEFLIYFQGNSAPDKSGLPSDRFSAERTGGSVSTLTIQRTQQEDSAVYLCASSHPRNEQFFGPGTRLTVL.

This sequence joins TRBV28 and TRBJ1-2, with D possibly TRBD1 on 5 matching bases. Trimming stripped 3 bases from V and 8 bases from J, with 19 bases between. The germline gives CDR1 MDHEN, CDR2 SYDVKM. This CDR3 region has 15 residues. CDR3 sequence reads: CASSFLVRQGYGYTF. The DNA of the CDR3 is TGTGCCAGCAGTTTTTTAGTACGTCAGGGATACGGCTACACCTTC.

J is TRBJ2-2 and V is TRBV6-6; the match to TRBD2 covers 7 bases. The germline CDR1 and CDR2 sequences are MNHNY and SVGAGI (reference sequence). V dropped 6 bases and J dropped 5; count of bases not matched to a gene: 6. The CDR3 consists of 14 residues. The CDR3 region has the DNA TGTGCCAGCAGAGAGCGGGGCGAGACCGGGGAGCTGTTTTTT. Translating gives CASRERGETGELFF.

In its sample, this clonotype was seen a few times. This rearrangement joins TRBV10-3 to TRBJ2-7; 7 bases align to TRBD1. This CDR3 spans 14 amino acids. The germline gives CDR1 ENHRY, CDR2 SYGVKD. The ends lost 3 bases at V and 1 base at J; junction bases unmatched: 3. The CDR3 DNA is TGTGCCATCAGTGAAACGGGACAGTCCTACGAGCAGTACTTC. Translation gives CAISETGQSYEQYF.

This clonotype was detected only a few times. The chain carries TRBV5-6 and TRBJ2-5; D is unresolved. The germline V and J ends were trimmed by 4 bases and 1 base, with 17 bases remaining between them. The CDR3 sequence is 16 residues long. Germline loops: CDR1 SGHDT, CDR2 YYEEEE. CDR3 in amino acids: CASSRYIRRSQETQYF. CDR3 bases: TGTGCCAGCAGCCGTTACATTCGACGGAGCCAAGAGACCCAGTACTTC.

This clonotype showed up just a few times. The rearrangement links TRBV3-1 to TRBJ2-1, with a possible D match to TRBD1 (6 bases). Germline V gene sequence: CDR1 LGHDT, CDR2 YNNKEL (reference sequence). Trimming took 0 bases from V and 3 from J, leaving 9 bases between them. CDR3 length equals 15 residues. CDR3: CASSQDLDSYNEQFF. CDR3 coding DNA: TGTGCCAGCAGCCAAGATCTGGACAGCTACAATGAGCAGTTCTTC.

V is TRBV14 and J is TRBJ2-5; D remains unclear. V dropped 0 bases and J dropped 4 bases, with 9 bases sitting between them. CDR3 length equals 14 residues. Germline CDR1 is SGHDN and CDR2 is FVKESK. CDR3 coding DNA: TGTGCCAGCAGCCAAGATACCAGGAGAGAGACCCAGTACTTC. It specifies CASSQDTRRETQYF.

This chain links TRBV5-1 with TRBJ2-5; TRBD1 aligns across 12 bases. Germline V gene data show CDR1 as SGHRS and CDR2 as YFSETQ. The V gene end was trimmed by 7 bases and the J gene end by 4 bases; junction bases not matched to a gene: 8. The CDR3 covers 15 residues. CDR3 coding DNA: TGCGCCAGCGGCCGTGGGACAGGGGGCATAGAGACCCAGTACTTC. Amino acids: CASGRGTGGIETQYF.

The gene calls are TRBV19 and TRBJ1-2; tentatively, D is TRBD1 (6 bases). The V end lost 5 bases, the J end lost 2 bases, and 12 bases lay between the germline ends. The CDR3 runs to 14 residues. Germline CDR1 and CDR2: LNHDA and SQIVND (reference sequence). The CDR3 is CASSLQTGNYGYTF. The DNA of the CDR3 is TGTGCCAGTAGTCTTCAGACAGGAAACTATGGCTACACCTTC.

This clonotype has a handful of counts. The genes are TRBV10-2 and TRBJ2-5; 9 bases fit TRBD2. The CDR3 runs 15 residues. The junction had 4 bases not matched to a gene; V was cut back by 2 bases and J by 3 bases. The V gene's germline CDR1 is WSHSY and CDR2 SAAADI. The DNA for the CDR3 is TGCGCCAGCAGTGAGCCAGCGGGGGGTAAAGAGACCCAGTACTTC. Translated: CASSEPAGGKETQYF.

The CDR3 bases are TGCGCCAGCAGCCAGACTAGCGGGAGAGGCACAGATACGCAGTATTTT. The encoded protein is CASSQTSGRGTDTQYF. The genes are TRBV5-1 and TRBJ2-3; 12 nucleotides agree with TRBD2. Germline CDR1 is SGHRS and CDR2 is YFSETQ. V was clipped by 4 bases and J by 1 base; unmatched bases: 4. The CDR3 runs to 16 residues.

V gene TRBV7-2 combines with J gene TRBJ2-3; no clear D. The CDR3 totals 15 residues. Trimming stripped 5 bases from V and 5 bases from J, with 17 bases between. Germline loops: CDR1 SGHTA, CDR2 FQGNSA. Written as DNA, the CDR3 is TGTGCCAGCAGCCCTGACGGGTACTGGAGAGATACGCAGTATTTT. Translation gives CASSPDGYWRDTQYF.

The V gene is TRBV12-3 or TRBV12-4, the J gene TRBJ2-1; D possibly matches TRBD1 or TRBD2 (6 bases each). V lost 7 bases and J 16 bases, leaving 20 bases between the germline ends. The CDR3 consists of 12 residues. The CDR3 DNA reads TGTGCCAGCACCAGAGAGGGGGGAGCCCTATTCTTC. It codes for CASTREGGALFF.

There are a few counts of this clonotype. This chain links TRBV7-3 with TRBJ2-5, with 9 bases aligning to TRBD2. The J call is in doubt because the DNA end fits TRBJ2-7 better. CDR1 SGHTA and CDR2 FQGTGA come from the germline V gene. The CDR3 totals 15 residues. CDR3 DNA: TGTGCCAGCAGCTTAGGGGCGGGAGGGCCCTACGAGCAGTACTTC. Encoded protein: CASSLGAGGPYEQYF.

The chain has TRBV6-4 and TRBJ2-7; TRBD1 might be the D (6 bases). V lost 3 bases to trimming and J lost 2 bases, with 11 bases between them. This CDR3 contains 14 residues. Germline CDR1 is MRHNA and CDR2 is SNTAGT. CDR3 region: CASSDFDRTYEQYF. CDR3 in DNA: TGTGCCAGCAGTGATTTTGACAGGACCTACGAGCAGTACTTC.

At least ten counts were recorded for this clonotype. J is TRBJ2-5 and V is TRBV7-2; D perhaps matches TRBD2 (7 bases). The CDR3 loop spans 13 amino acids. Germline CDR1 and CDR2: SGHTA and FQGNSA. V gave up 7 bases and J gave up 7 bases, with 16 bases separating them. CDR3 region: CASTGGGNWTQYF. The CDR3 coding sequence is TGTGCCAGCACAGGCGGGGGCAATTGGACCCAGTACTTC.

This clonotype showed up just a few times. The chain uses TRBV27 and TRBJ2-4, with D possibly being TRBD1 (5 bases). Germline CDR1 reads MNHEY; CDR2 reads SMNVEV (reference sequence). The V and J ends lost 7 bases and 8 bases respectively, with 12 bases between them. CDR3 length: 12 amino acids. The CDR3 coding sequence is TGTGCCAGCATCGGCAGGGAAGACATTCAGTACTTC. Its translation is CASIGREDIQYF.

This clonotype has only a few counts. This chain uses TRBV6-2 or TRBV6-3 with TRBJ2-7, with D possibly matching TRBD1 (6 bases). Deletions cut 0 bases from V and 3 bases from J, with 12 bases between. The germline gives CDR1 MNHEY, CDR2 SVGEGT. CDR3 length equals 15 residues. In DNA, the CDR3 is TGTGCCAGCAGTTACTCCGGACAGAGTTACTACGAGCAGTACTTC. Protein: CASSYSGQSYYEQYF.

The J gene is TRBJ1-5, the V gene TRBV3-1, with D possibly being TRBD1 (5 bases). V was pared by 0 bases and J by 6 bases, with 12 bases between. The CDR3 extends over 15 amino acids. Germline CDR1 reads LGHDT; CDR2 reads YNNKEL (reference sequence). In DNA, the CDR3 is TGTGCCAGCAGCCAAGACGGGGGGTCCGGTCAGCCCCAGCATTTT. Its protein is CASSQDGGSGQPQHF.

This clonotype was counted a few times. The CDR3 loop is CASSFLQGLGYEQYF. DNA for the CDR3: TGTGCCAGCAGTTTCCTTCAGGGGCTTGGATACGAGCAGTACTTC. The V and J genes are TRBV27 and TRBJ2-7; possibly TRBD1 for D (6 bases). CDR1 is MNHEY and CDR2 is SMNVEV in the germline V gene (reference sequence). The CDR3 loop spans 15 amino acids. The ends were cut back, 3 bases at V and 4 bases at J, with 16 bases in the middle.

This clonotype was picked up a small number of times. The rearrangement links TRBV18 to TRBJ1-1, with D perhaps TRBD1 (5 bases). The V and J ends lost 3 bases and 0 bases respectively, with 17 bases between them. CDR1 KGHSH and CDR2 LQKENI come from the germline V gene. The CDR3 runs 17 residues. The CDR3: CASSPLPQGRLNTEAFF. Here the CDR3 DNA reads TGTGCCAGCTCACCTCTGCCCCAGGGTAGACTGAACACTGAAGCTTTCTTT. The variable domain in full, with the rest retrieved from reference TRBV18 and TRBJ1-1, is NAGVMQNPRHLVRRRGQEARLRCSPMKGHSHVYWYRQLPEEGLKFMVYLQKENIIDESGMPKERFSAEFPKEGPSILRIQQVVRGDSAAYFCASSPLPQGRLNTEAFFGQGTRLTVV.

This clonotype showed up just a few times. The chain links TRBV28 to TRBJ2-2; the D gene is possibly TRBD1 (5 bases). This CDR3 is built from 16 residues. The germline V and J ends were trimmed by 5 bases and 5 bases, with 18 bases remaining between them. CDR1 and CDR2 (germline): MDHEN, SYDVKM. The CDR3 is CASSPSLAGRTGELFF. The CDR3, as DNA: TGTGCCAGCAGTCCCTCCCTCGCAGGGCGGACCGGGGAGCTGTTTTTT.